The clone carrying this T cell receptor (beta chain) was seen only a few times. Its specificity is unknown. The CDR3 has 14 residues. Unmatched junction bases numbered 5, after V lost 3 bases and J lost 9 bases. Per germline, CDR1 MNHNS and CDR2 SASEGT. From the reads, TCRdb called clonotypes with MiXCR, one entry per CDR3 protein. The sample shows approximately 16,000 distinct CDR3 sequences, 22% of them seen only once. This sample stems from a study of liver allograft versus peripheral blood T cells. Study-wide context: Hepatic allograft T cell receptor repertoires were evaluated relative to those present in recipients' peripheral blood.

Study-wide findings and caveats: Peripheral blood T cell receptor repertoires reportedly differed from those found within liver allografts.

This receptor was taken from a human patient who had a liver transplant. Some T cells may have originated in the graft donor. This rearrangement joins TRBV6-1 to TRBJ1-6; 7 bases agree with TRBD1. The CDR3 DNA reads TGTGCCAGCAGTGAGGCACAGGGGATTTCACCCCTCCACTTT. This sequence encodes CASSEAQGISPLHF.